A single sample gave rise to the 30 T cell receptor beta chains below, sequenced in a study of cytomegalovirus exposure and HLA in healthy donors. The PCR made use of 60 Vbeta and 13 Jbeta primers. Some clones are missing from TCRdb's copy, which holds only in-frame ones; the method was immunoSEQ multiplex PCR. This table holds 120,000 or so clones, 75% to 85% found once. Material: PBMCs. Source of these receptors: a man aged 25 to 40 in good health and CMV-seronegative.

The chain couples TRBV9 to TRBJ2-2, with D perhaps TRBD2 (5 bases). V shed 3 bases and J shed 8 bases, with 14 bases lying between them. The germline CDR1 and CDR2 sequences are SGDLS and YYNGEE. This CDR3 contains 14 residues. This CDR3 is CASSGRPESGELFF. CDR3 nucleotide sequence: TGTGCCAGCAGCGGGAGGCCTGAATCGGGGGAGCTGTTTTTT.

The chain carries TRBV7-2 and TRBJ2-2; D remains unclear. CDR1 is SGHTA, CDR2 FQGNSA, per germline. The CDR3 covers 16 residues. With 4 bases removed from V and 4 bases from J, the gap between germline ends came to 16 bases. CDR3 DNA sequence: TGTGCCAGCAGCTCGGGTGCACGGCAAGCCACCGGGGAGCTGTTTTTT. It specifies CASSSGARQATGELFF.

The gene calls are TRBV10-3 and TRBJ2-7, with D unresolved. The CDR3 covers 12 residues. The V gene's germline CDR1 is ENHRY and CDR2 SYGVKD. Between the trimmed V and J ends, which lost 2 bases and 0 bases, there was a span of 2 bases. The CDR3 loop is CAISELSYEQYF. CDR3 sequence (DNA): TGTGCCATCAGTGAGCTCTCCTACGAGCAGTACTTC.

In DNA, the CDR3 is TGTGCCAGCAGGCCAGGGACTGATAATTCACCCCTCCACTTT. It codes for CASRPGTDNSPLHF. J is TRBJ1-6 and V is TRBV6-6; possibly TRBD1 for D (5 bases). CDR1 is MNHNY and CDR2 is SVGAGI in the germline V gene (reference sequence). V shed 6 bases and J shed 5 bases, with 11 bases lying between them. The CDR3 has 14 residues.

The V gene is TRBV9, the J gene TRBJ2-2; tentative D call: TRBD2 (6 bases). Germline V CDR1 and CDR2: SGDLS, YYNGEE. V was clipped by 2 bases and J by 8 bases, with 10 bases between them. The length of the CDR3 is 13 residues. The CDR3 nucleotides read TGTGCCAGCAGCGTGGGGGGAGAGGGGGAGCTGTTTTTT. This encodes CASSVGGEGELFF.

The rearrangement links TRBV7-9 to TRBJ2-7; D not certain. Trimming removed 5 bases from V and 4 bases from J, with 9 bases in between. Per the germline V gene, CDR1 is SEHNR and CDR2 is FQNEAQ (reference sequence). The CDR3 is 12 amino acids. The CDR3 sequence: CASSPRAYEQYF. CDR3 sequence (DNA): TGTGCCAGCAGCCCGAGAGCATACGAGCAGTACTTC.

This chain links TRBV14 with TRBJ1-3; D perhaps matches TRBD1 (5 bases). This CDR3 spans 15 amino acids. V was shortened by 1 base and J by 4 bases, with 11 bases between the two germline ends. Looked up from germline, CDR1 is SGHDN and CDR2 is FVKESK. CDR3 residues: CASSQVQGGGNTIYF. CDR3 DNA: TGTGCCAGCAGCCAAGTGCAGGGTGGAGGAAACACCATATATTTT.

This chain uses TRBV7-9 with TRBJ1-4; D perhaps matches TRBD1 (5 bases). Germline V gives CDR1 SEHNR, CDR2 FQNEAQ (reference sequence). The CDR3 contains 14 residues. Trimming cost V 1 base and J 8 bases, with 11 bases left between them. The CDR3 DNA sequence: TGTGCCAGCAGCTTAGAAGGGGTGGGGGAAAAACTGTTTTTT. Translating gives CASSLEGVGEKLFF.

The chain recombines TRBV6-5 with TRBJ2-3, with TRBD1 matching over 8 bases. Germline V CDR1 and CDR2: MNHEY, SVGAGI. V lost 0 bases and J lost 5; bases outside the gene matches: 7. The CDR3 loop spans 16 amino acids. The CDR3 spells CASSYSGRGLGDTQYF. CDR3 coding DNA: TGTGCCAGCAGTTACTCGGGCAGGGGGCTGGGAGATACGCAGTATTTT.

This clone appeared a single time. The chain is built from TRBV27 and TRBJ2-7; 15 bases map to TRBD2. Germline V gene data show CDR1 as MNHEY and CDR2 as SMNVEV (reference sequence). V lost 5 bases, J lost 0 bases, and 17 bases stayed unmatched. The CDR3 is 21 amino acids. The CDR3 reads CASSPLHIGTSGRYHSYEQYF. The CDR3 coding sequence is TGTGCCAGCAGTCCACTCCACATCGGGACTAGCGGGAGGTACCACTCCTACGAGCAGTACTTC.

This clone came up once. The chain links TRBV5-1 to TRBJ2-1; tentative D call: TRBD2 (6 bases). With 7 bases removed from V and 5 bases from J, the gap between germline ends came to 16 bases. This CDR3 region has 14 residues. In germline, CDR1 is SGHRS, CDR2 YFSETQ. CDR3 nucleotide sequence: TGCGCCAGCTCAGTTGGGGAGGTACACAATGAGCAGTTCTTC. This gives the protein CASSVGEVHNEQFF. Combining the CDR3 with reference TRBV5-1 and TRBJ2-1 gives the whole variable domain KAGVTQTPRYLIKTRGQQVTLSCSPISGHRSVSWYQQTPGQGLQFLFEYFSETQRNKGNFPGRFSGRQFSNSRSEMNVSTLELGDSALYLCASSVGEVHNEQFFGPGTRLTVL.

V gene TRBV7-9 combines with J gene TRBJ2-1, with D possibly TRBD2 on 6 matching bases. The germline V gene has CDR1 SEHNR and CDR2 FQNEAQ (reference sequence). This CDR3 has 15 residues. Between the trimmed V and J ends, which lost 7 bases and 7 bases, there was a span of 20 bases. CDR3 loop: CASTSDGSLGNEQFF. CDR3 DNA: TGTGCCAGCACCTCGGACGGGAGCCTGGGTAATGAGCAGTTCTTC.

This clone was seen more than once but under ten times. The rearrangement joins TRBV5-1 to TRBJ2-7; D is unclear. The V end lost 0 bases, the J end lost 4 bases, and 8 bases lay between the germline ends. CDR3 length equals 13 residues. Germline-derived CDR1 and CDR2 are SGHRS and YFSETQ. CDR3 in amino acids: CASSLDYTYEQYF. The CDR3 DNA sequence: TGCGCCAGCAGCTTGGACTATACGTACGAGCAGTACTTC.

The chain carries TRBV9 and TRBJ1-1, with D hard to call. The V gene lost 3 bases and the J gene lost 5 bases, with 17 bases spanning the gap. Germline V CDR1 and CDR2: SGDLS, YYNGEE. CDR3 length equals 15 residues. This chain's CDR3 is CASSAEGGGFTEAFF. The CDR3 bases are TGTGCCAGCAGCGCAGAAGGAGGTGGGTTTACTGAAGCTTTCTTT.

CDR3 region: CASSLVGHTTAQYF. CDR3 in DNA: TGTGCCAGCAGCTTAGTGGGACATACGACCGCGCAGTACTTC. The V gene is TRBV7-2, the J gene TRBJ2-7; perhaps TRBD1 as D (6 bases). V lost 1 base and J lost 9, with 16 bases in between. In germline, CDR1 is SGHTA, CDR2 FQGNSA. This CDR3 has 14 residues.

This clone has just one count. The chain uses TRBV4-1 and TRBJ2-3; TRBD2 matches at 8 bases. Unmatched junction bases numbered 11, after V lost 2 bases and J lost 4 bases. The CDR3 has 17 residues. Germline assignment: CDR1 MGHRA and CDR2 YSYEKL. The chain's CDR3 is CASSQHLGTSVPDTQYF. CDR3 DNA sequence: TGCGCCAGCAGCCAACACCTCGGGACTAGTGTCCCAGATACGCAGTATTTT.

The chain links TRBV27 to TRBJ2-7; a possible D gene is TRBD2 (6 bases). Per the germline V gene, CDR1 is MNHEY and CDR2 is SMNVEV (reference sequence). Deletions cut 3 bases from V and 0 bases from J, with 12 bases between. The length of the CDR3 is 15 residues. CDR3 region: CASSLGGRNSYEQYF. The CDR3 DNA follows: TGTGCCAGCAGTTTGGGGGGACGGAACTCCTACGAGCAGTACTTC.

This clone appeared a few times. The chain combines TRBV7-3 with TRBJ2-5; 8 bases fit TRBD2. Germline V gene data show CDR1 as SGHTA and CDR2 as FQGTGA. The length of the CDR3 is 15 residues. Losses at the gene ends were 5 bases for V and 3 bases for J; bases not matched to a gene: 8. CDR3 loop: CASSAGTSWKETQYF. The CDR3 DNA reads as TGTGCCAGCAGCGCCGGGACTAGTTGGAAAGAGACCCAGTACTTC.

This clone was counted a few times. This chain uses TRBV6-1 with TRBJ1-1; D gene uncertain. Germline loops: CDR1 MNHNS, CDR2 SASEGT. This CDR3 is 12 amino acids long. Trimming took off 5 bases at V and 3 bases at J, with 7 bases between the two ends. The CDR3 sequence: CASSRRDTEAFF. The CDR3 coding sequence is TGTGCCAGCAGTCGCCGGGACACTGAAGCTTTCTTT.

This clone was recorded a few times. The chain is built from TRBV7-3 and TRBJ1-1; the D gene is possibly TRBD1 (6 bases). This CDR3 spans 16 amino acids. Germline values: CDR1 SGHTA, CDR2 FQGTGA. V lost 4 bases, J lost 5 bases, and 20 bases lay in between. CDR3 region: CASSSTPNREGTEAFF. CDR3 in DNA: TGTGCCAGCAGCTCCACCCCAAACAGGGAGGGGACTGAAGCTTTCTTT. Together with reference TRBV7-3 and TRBJ1-1, the CDR3 gives the full variable domain: GAGVSQTPSNKVTEKGKYVELRCDPISGHTALYWYRQSLGQGPEFLIYFQGTGAADDSGLPNDRFFAVRPEGSVSTLKIQRTERGDSAVYLCASSSTPNREGTEAFFGQGTRLTVV.

The V gene is TRBV7-8, the J gene TRBJ2-2; TRBD2 agrees at 10 bases. The CDR3 runs 15 residues. V lost 6 bases, J lost 1 base, and 2 bases stayed unmatched. CDR1 and CDR2 (germline): SGHVS, FQNEAQ. Here the CDR3 DNA reads TGTGCCAGCAGACGGACTAGCGGGAACACCGGGGAGCTGTTTTTT. Translated: CASRRTSGNTGELFF.

This clone was counted once. The V gene is TRBV20-1, the J gene TRBJ1-4; a possible D gene is TRBD1 (6 bases). V was trimmed by 4 bases and J by 8 bases, leaving 8 bases between them. The CDR3 sequence is 11 residues long. Germline V gene data show CDR1 as DFQATT and CDR2 as SNEGSKA (reference sequence). The CDR3 is CSAIDREKLFF. For the CDR3, the DNA is TGCAGTGCTATAGACAGGGAAAAACTGTTTTTT.

Comments on this clone: This same CDR3 is encoded by further DNA sequences in the sample. The chain employs TRBV6-5 and TRBJ1-1, with 7 positions matching TRBD1. The germline gives CDR1 MNHEY, CDR2 SVGAGI. The trim removed 3 bases at V and 1 base at J, leaving 5 bases unmatched. The CDR3 sequence is 15 residues long. The CDR3 region has the DNA TGTGCCAGCAGTTATAACTACAGGGGGAACACTGAAGCTTTCTTT. As protein: CASSYNYRGNTEAFF.

This clone was detected a few times. This rearrangement joins TRBV28 to TRBJ1-1, with D perhaps matching TRBD1 (5 bases). CDR1 MDHEN and CDR2 SYDVKM come from the germline V gene. The germline V and J ends were trimmed by 7 bases and 5 bases, with 14 bases remaining between them. The CDR3 runs 13 residues. The CDR3 sequence: CASTVIGGTEAFF. CDR3 DNA: TGTGCCAGCACCGTCATCGGGGGGACTGAAGCTTTCTTT. Full variable domain (outside the CDR3, taken from reference TRBV28 and TRBJ1-1): DVKVTQSSRYLVKRTGEKVFLECVQDMDHENMFWYRQDPGLGLRLIYFSYDVKMKEKGDIPEGYSVSREKKERFSLILESASTNQTSMYLCASTVIGGTEAFFGQGTRLTVV.

The chain's CDR3 is CASSRLAGGPGNEQFF. The CDR3 DNA reads TGTGCCAGCAGCCGACTAGCGGGAGGGCCTGGTAATGAGCAGTTCTTC. V gene TRBV27 combines with J gene TRBJ2-1; 14 bases are shared with TRBD2. The junction had 8 bases not matched to a gene; V was cut back by 6 bases and J by 7 bases. Germline CDR1 is MNHEY and CDR2 is SMNVEV (reference sequence). This CDR3 is 16 amino acids long.

This chain links TRBV7-8 with TRBJ1-2, with 7 positions matching TRBD1. The V and J ends lost 3 bases and 8 bases, in that order; junction bases with no gene match: 15. CDR1 and CDR2 from the germline V gene are SGHVS and FQNEAQ. The CDR3 is 16 residues long. The CDR3 is CASSFDTGVRFSGYTF. DNA for the CDR3: TGTGCCAGCAGCTTCGACACAGGGGTGAGGTTCTCAGGCTACACCTTC.

DNA of the CDR3: TGCGCCAGCAGCTTGAGTCCGGGACTCACGCCAGGTGATGAGCAGTTCTTC. It specifies CASSLSPGLTPGDEQFF. This chain links TRBV5-1 with TRBJ2-1, with D maybe TRBD2 (6 bases). Germline values: CDR1 SGHRS, CDR2 YFSETQ. This CDR3 is 17 amino acids long. Between the trimmed V and J ends, which lost 1 base and 8 bases, there was a span of 22 bases.

The gene calls are TRBV15 and TRBJ2-1, with 7 nucleotides matching TRBD2. The CDR3 length is 13 residues. From germline, CDR1 is LNHNV and CDR2 YYDKDF (reference sequence). Losses at the gene ends were 0 bases for V and 8 bases for J; bases not matched to a gene: 1. CDR3 loop: CATSRDGGDEQFF. CDR3 nucleotide sequence: TGTGCCACCAGCAGAGATGGGGGGGATGAGCAGTTCTTC.

The chain combines TRBV5-1 with TRBJ2-5; no firm D call. Germline-derived CDR1 and CDR2 are SGHRS and YFSETQ. The CDR3 has 16 amino acids. Trimming cost V 4 bases and J 5 bases, with 21 bases left between them. As DNA, the CDR3 is TGCGCCAGCAGCCCCGGCACCGGTGAGGTTTGGGAGACCCAGTACTTC. Translation gives CASSPGTGEVWETQYF.

This rearrangement joins TRBV5-4 to TRBJ1-2; D ambiguous. This CDR3 is 11 amino acids long. The V and J ends lost 4 bases and 3 bases respectively, with 4 bases between them. CDR1 and CDR2 (germline): SGHNT, YYREEE (reference sequence). CDR3 DNA sequence: TGTGCCAGCAGCCTCTACTATGGCTACACCTTC. The encoded protein is CASSLYYGYTF.